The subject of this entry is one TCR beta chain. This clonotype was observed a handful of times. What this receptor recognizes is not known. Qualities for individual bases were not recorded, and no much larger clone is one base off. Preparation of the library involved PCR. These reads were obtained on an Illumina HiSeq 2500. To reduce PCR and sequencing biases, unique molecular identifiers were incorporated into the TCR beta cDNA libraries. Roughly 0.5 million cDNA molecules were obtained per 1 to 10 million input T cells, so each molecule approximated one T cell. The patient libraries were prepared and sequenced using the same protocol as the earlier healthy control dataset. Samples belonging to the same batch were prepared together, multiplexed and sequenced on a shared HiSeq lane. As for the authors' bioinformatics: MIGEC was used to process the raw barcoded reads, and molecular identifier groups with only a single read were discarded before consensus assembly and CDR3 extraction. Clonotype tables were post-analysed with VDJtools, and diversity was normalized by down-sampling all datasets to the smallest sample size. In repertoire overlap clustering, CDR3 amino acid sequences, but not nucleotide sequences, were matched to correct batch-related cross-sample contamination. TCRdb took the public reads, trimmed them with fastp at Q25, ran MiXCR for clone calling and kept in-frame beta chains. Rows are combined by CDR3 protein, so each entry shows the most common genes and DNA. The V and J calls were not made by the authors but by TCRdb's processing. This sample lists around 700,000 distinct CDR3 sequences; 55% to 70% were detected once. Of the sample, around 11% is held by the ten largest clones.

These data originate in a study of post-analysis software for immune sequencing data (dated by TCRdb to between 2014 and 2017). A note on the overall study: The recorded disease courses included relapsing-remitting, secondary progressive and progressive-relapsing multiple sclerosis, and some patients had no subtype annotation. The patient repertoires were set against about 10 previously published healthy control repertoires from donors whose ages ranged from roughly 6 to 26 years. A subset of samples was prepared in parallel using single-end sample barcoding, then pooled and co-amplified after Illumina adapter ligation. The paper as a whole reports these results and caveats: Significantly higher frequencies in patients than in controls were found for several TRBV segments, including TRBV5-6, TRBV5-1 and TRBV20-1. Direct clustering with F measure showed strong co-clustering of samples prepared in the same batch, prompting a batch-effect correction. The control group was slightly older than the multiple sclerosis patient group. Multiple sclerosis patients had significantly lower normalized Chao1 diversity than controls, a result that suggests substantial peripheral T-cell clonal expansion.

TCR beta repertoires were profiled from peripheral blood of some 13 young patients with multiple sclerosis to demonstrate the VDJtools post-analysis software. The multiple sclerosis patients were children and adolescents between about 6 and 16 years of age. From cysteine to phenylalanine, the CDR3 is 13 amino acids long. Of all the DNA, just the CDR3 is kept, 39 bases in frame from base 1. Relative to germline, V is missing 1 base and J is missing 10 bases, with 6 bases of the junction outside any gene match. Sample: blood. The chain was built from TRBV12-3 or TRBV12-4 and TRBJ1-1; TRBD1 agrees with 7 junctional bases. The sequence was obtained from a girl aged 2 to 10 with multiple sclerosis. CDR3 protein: CASSLGEQGTAFF. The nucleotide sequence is TGTGCCAGCAGTTTAGGAGAACAGGGGACAGCTTTCTTT.